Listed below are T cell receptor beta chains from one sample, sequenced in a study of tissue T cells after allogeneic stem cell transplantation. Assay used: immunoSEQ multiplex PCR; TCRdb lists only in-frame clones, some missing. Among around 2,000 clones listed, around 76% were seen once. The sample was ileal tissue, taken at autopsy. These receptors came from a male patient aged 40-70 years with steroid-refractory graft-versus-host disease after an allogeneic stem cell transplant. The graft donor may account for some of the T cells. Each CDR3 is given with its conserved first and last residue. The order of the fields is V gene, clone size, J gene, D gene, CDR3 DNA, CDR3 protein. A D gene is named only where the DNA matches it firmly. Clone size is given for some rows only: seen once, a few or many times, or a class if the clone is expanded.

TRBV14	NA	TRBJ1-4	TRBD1	TGTGCCAGCAGCCATTCCCGGGACAGGGGAAGTGAAAAACTGTTTTTT	CASSHSRDRGSEKLFF
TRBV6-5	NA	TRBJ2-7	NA	TGTGCCAGCAGTTACTCGAGGGACGAGCAGTACTTC	CASSYSRDEQYF
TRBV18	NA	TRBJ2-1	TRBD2	TGTGCCAGCTCAAGGATCGTCCTAGCGGGGGGTACAAACACGGGCAATGAGCAGTTCTTC	CASSRIVLAGGTNTGNEQFF
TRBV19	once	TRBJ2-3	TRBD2	TGTGCCAGTAGTACAGGACTAGGACTTTACACAGATACGCAGTATTTT	CASSTGLGLYTDTQYF
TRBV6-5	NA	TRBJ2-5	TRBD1	TGTGCCAGCAGGGCCCTTAACAGGGGAGAGACCCAGTACTTC	CASRALNRGETQYF
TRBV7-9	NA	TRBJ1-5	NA	TGTGCCAGCAGCTTAGATCGGGGAGGACATCAGCCCCAGCATTTT	CASSLDRGGHQPQHF
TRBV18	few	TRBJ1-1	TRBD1	TGTGCCAGCTCACCGGACAGGACGGCGACTGAAGCTTTCTTT	CASSPDRTATEAFF
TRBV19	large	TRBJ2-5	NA	TGTGCCAGTAGTATTTCTCTAGCAGGTCCCGGGGAGACCCAGTACTTC	CASSISLAGPGETQYF
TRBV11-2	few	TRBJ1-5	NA	TGTGCCAGCAGCCCCGGGGGGGTAGTTGGACCCCAGCATTTT	CASSPGGVVGPQHF
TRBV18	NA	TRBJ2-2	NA	TGTGCCAGCTCACCAGAGGGATTGAACACCGGGGAGCTGTTTTTT	CASSPEGLNTGELFF
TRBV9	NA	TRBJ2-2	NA	TGTGCCAGCAGCGTCTTCCCAGGACCCACCGGGGAGCTGTTTTTT	CASSVFPGPTGELFF
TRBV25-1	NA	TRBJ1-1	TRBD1	TGTGCCAGCAGTGAAAGGGGGACAGGGGCGGGAAGGGTCACTGAAGCTTTCTTT	CASSERGTGAGRVTEAFF
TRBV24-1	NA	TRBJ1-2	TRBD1	TGTGCCACCAGTGATTCGGGGACAGGATTTAACTATGGCTACACCTTC	CATSDSGTGFNYGYTF
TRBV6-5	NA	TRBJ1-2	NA	TGTGCCAGCAGTTACTCGGGGCAGGTGGACTATGGCTACACCTTC	CASSYSGQVDYGYTF
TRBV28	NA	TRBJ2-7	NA	TGTGCCAGCAGACCCGGGTCACCGGACTACGAGCAGTACTTC	CASRPGSPDYEQYF
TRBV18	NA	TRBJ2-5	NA	TGTGCCAGCTCACCACGGCGGGGGCGGGAGGAGACCCAGTACTTC	CASSPRRGREETQYF